This T cell receptor (beta chain) was sequenced in a study of monozygotic twins with inflammatory bowel disease. This CDR3 spans 13 amino acids. Germline V lookup: CDR1 SGHKS, CDR2 YYEKEE (reference sequence). Study outcomes and limitations: No difference in repertoire similarity was seen between concordant and discordant twins, possibly because power was limited.

The authors used 3,000 to 3,500 ng of total RNA per TCR library. No DNA is given; TCRdb re-called the 5' RACE reads and lists each CDR3 protein once. The repertoire table contains about 300,000 distinct CDR3 sequences. Note on this clonotype: The antigen is undetermined.

The receptor comes from a human donor with ulcerative colitis or Crohn's disease, or a healthy co-twin of an affected twin (not recorded which). Sequencing was performed on blood. The V call is TRBV5-5, the J call TRBJ2-3; the D call from TCRdb, TRBD1, cannot be confirmed without DNA. The CDR3 here is CAIGQTSTDTQYF.